The rows below give T cell receptor beta chains drawn from one sample of a study of control samples from healthy donors and cancer patients. Only in-frame clones appear in the TCRdb table, and some are missing; sequencing was by immunoSEQ multiplex PCR. The sample shows roughly 120,000 clones, 91% of them seen only once. The sample was blood. The receptors derive from a woman between 18 and 29 years old in good health. The CDR3 runs from the conserved cysteine through the conserved F or W. Size values are once, few and many counts, or a class for expanded clones, and some rows have none.

clone_size: NA; v_call: TRBV6-1; j_call: TRBJ1-4; cdr3_aa: CASSEVMEEKLFF
clone_size: NA; v_call: TRBV6-5; j_call: TRBJ2-2; cdr3_aa: CASTTSGRGTGELFF
clone_size: many; v_call: TRBV6-6; j_call: TRBJ1-6; cdr3_aa: CASSPYRGNPYNSPLHF
clone_size: once; v_call: TRBV6-2/TRBV6-3; j_call: TRBJ2-7; cdr3_aa: CASSYGPGIPTYEQYF
clone_size: NA; v_call: TRBV15; j_call: TRBJ2-7; cdr3_aa: CATSRGGTGVPEQYF
clone_size: NA; v_call: TRBV24-1; j_call: TRBJ2-4; cdr3_aa: CATSDLQPGAKNIQYF
clone_size: NA; v_call: TRBV27; j_call: TRBJ2-1; cdr3_aa: CASSLDPGPYNEQFF
clone_size: once; v_call: TRBV30; j_call: TRBJ2-7; cdr3_aa: CAWSEGNPYEQYF
clone_size: NA; v_call: TRBV7-2; j_call: TRBJ1-6; cdr3_aa: CASSLGDRGLDNSPLHF
clone_size: NA; v_call: TRBV7-2; j_call: TRBJ2-1; cdr3_aa: CASSFSGGPSSYNEQFF
clone_size: NA; v_call: TRBV13; j_call: TRBJ1-6; cdr3_aa: CASSLGHSDSPLHF
clone_size: once; v_call: TRBV3-1/TRBV3-2; j_call: TRBJ2-7; cdr3_aa: CASSRFDRPGSYEQYF
clone_size: NA; v_call: TRBV10-3; j_call: TRBJ2-5; cdr3_aa: CAISELGKETQYF
clone_size: NA; v_call: TRBV9; j_call: TRBJ2-3; cdr3_aa: CASSVEWGPTDTQYF
clone_size: NA; v_call: TRBV24-1; j_call: TRBJ2-2; cdr3_aa: CATSGEEKRGGPGELFF
clone_size: NA; v_call: TRBV25-1; j_call: TRBJ2-7; cdr3_aa: CASSERGEQYF
clone_size: NA; v_call: TRBV5-1; j_call: TRBJ2-5; cdr3_aa: CATSLQGARETQYF
clone_size: NA; v_call: TRBV2; j_call: TRBJ2-1; cdr3_aa: CASSTDRALYNEQFF
clone_size: NA; v_call: TRBV5-5; j_call: TRBJ1-6; cdr3_aa: CASSLVGSSYNSPLHF
clone_size: NA; v_call: TRBV18; j_call: TRBJ1-2; cdr3_aa: CASSPAGAPNYGYTF
clone_size: few; v_call: TRBV29-1; j_call: TRBJ2-2; cdr3_aa: CSGTGGTGELFF
clone_size: NA; v_call: TRBV5-8; j_call: TRBJ2-5; cdr3_aa: CASSLGAWGGGETQYF
clone_size: NA; v_call: TRBV10-3; j_call: TRBJ1-5; cdr3_aa: CAISDHTEGGQPQHF
clone_size: NA; v_call: TRBV28; j_call: TRBJ2-2; cdr3_aa: CASSLTGPPGGELFF
clone_size: once; v_call: TRBV7-2; j_call: TRBJ2-3; cdr3_aa: CASSLQAGNTDTQYF